These 16 T cell receptor beta chains share one sample of origin, sequenced in a study of T cell responses to AZD1222 COVID-19 vaccine. Sequencing was performed with immunoSEQ multiplex PCR; in TCRdb, only in-frame clones are kept and a portion is missing. The sample has about 77,000 clones, 80% to 95% seen once; the top ten hold approximately 4.5%. Source: peripheral blood, taken 28 days after the second AZD1222 dose. The receptors were sampled from an adult who received the AZD1222 COVID-19 vaccine.

The V call is TRBV24-1, the J call TRBJ2-3, with D hard to call. V lost 10 bases and J 2 bases, leaving 6 bases between the germline ends. The CDR3 loop spans 11 amino acids. CDR1 is KGHDR, CDR2 SFDVKD, per germline. The CDR3 spells CATGPTDTQYF. CDR3 DNA: TGTGCCACTGGACCCACAGATACGCAGTATTTT.

The chain couples TRBV27 to TRBJ1-1; TRBD1 agrees at 7 bases. The CDR3 totals 17 residues. Germline V CDR1 and CDR2: MNHEY, SMNVEV (reference sequence). The V gene end was trimmed by 4 bases and the J gene end by 1 base; junction bases not matched to a gene: 12. As DNA, the CDR3 is TGTGCCAGCAGTTCTTACACCCGGTCAGGGGGGAACACTGAAGCTTTCTTT. Its protein product is CASSSYTRSGGNTEAFF.

The chain links TRBV5-5 to TRBJ2-2, with D hard to call. The CDR3 is 14 residues long. Germline CDR1 reads SGHKS; CDR2 reads YYEKEE (reference sequence). V dropped 1 base and J dropped 5 bases, with 9 bases sitting between them. The chain's CDR3 is CASSLFAETGELFF. The CDR3 nucleotides are TGTGCCAGCAGCTTGTTCGCAGAAACCGGGGAGCTGTTTTTT.

The chain has TRBV19 and TRBJ2-5; a possible D gene is TRBD2 (5 bases). Germline V CDR1 and CDR2: LNHDA, SQIVND (reference sequence). The germline V and J ends were trimmed by 5 bases and 5 bases, with 21 bases remaining between them. CDR3 size: 16 residues. The CDR3 here is CASSVRRLHVQETQYF. Here the CDR3 DNA reads TGTGCCAGTAGTGTCCGTCGACTACACGTCCAGGAGACCCAGTACTTC.

The CDR3 spells CASSSGTSGAGSTDTQYF. CDR3 in DNA: TGTGCCAGCAGCTCCGGGACTAGCGGGGCCGGGAGCACAGATACGCAGTATTTT. V gene TRBV7-9 combines with J gene TRBJ2-3, with 13 bases lining up with TRBD2. This CDR3 comprises 18 residues. V trimming: 4 bases; J trimming: 0 bases; junction bases outside the gene matches: 7. Per the germline V gene, CDR1 is SEHNR and CDR2 is FQNEAQ (reference sequence).

The chain uses TRBV5-1 and TRBJ1-1; 9 bases map to TRBD1. This CDR3 comprises 14 residues. Trimming took 4 bases from V and 1 from J; bases not matched to a gene: 2. Germline CDR1 and CDR2: SGHRS and YFSETQ. The CDR3 nucleotides are TGCGCCAGCAGCCCGGGACAGGGGAACACTGAAGCTTTCTTT. Protein sequence: CASSPGQGNTEAFF.

V is TRBV27 and J is TRBJ2-7, with TRBD1 matching 8 bases. This CDR3 is 13 amino acids long. Germline CDR1 MNHEY, CDR2 SMNVEV (reference sequence). With 6 bases clipped from V and 5 bases from J, the junction kept 6 bases outside the gene matches. The CDR3 DNA reads TGTGCCAGCAGCGAGACAGGGGAGAACGAGCAGTACTTC. Translation: CASSETGENEQYF.

The chain joins TRBV19 to TRBJ2-4; D remains ambiguous. The CDR3 loop spans 14 amino acids. CDR1 and CDR2 (germline): LNHDA, SQIVND (reference sequence). V shed 6 bases and J shed 0 bases, with 9 bases lying between them. CDR3 residues: CASSPWVAKNIQYF. The CDR3 bases are TGTGCCAGTAGCCCGTGGGTAGCCAAAAACATTCAGTACTTC.

J is TRBJ2-3 and V is TRBV1; TRBD2 is the table's D call and was not checked against the DNA. TRBV1 is assigned pseudogene status. The CDR3 is 15 residues long. The chain's CDR3 is CTSSQATSGTDTQYF. CDR3 DNA: TGCACCAGCAGCCAAGCGACTAGCGGCACAGATACGCAGTATTTT.

The CDR3 region is CAWSSGNYGYTF. The CDR3 DNA reads TGTGCCTGGAGTTCGGGAAACTATGGCTACACCTTC. The chain recombines TRBV30 with TRBJ1-2, with D uncertain. Germline V gives CDR1 GTSNPN, CDR2 SVGIG (reference sequence). The CDR3 totals 12 residues. Trimming left V 2 bases short and J 2 bases short, with 6 bases between.

V usage is TRBV28 and J usage is TRBJ2-7; the D is unclear. Germline assignment: CDR1 MDHEN and CDR2 SYDVKM. The CDR3 totals 14 residues. The V and J ends lost 6 bases and 6 bases respectively, with 18 bases between them. The CDR3 spells CASRWALAWGEQYF. In DNA form, the CDR3 reads TGTGCCAGCAGGTGGGCCTTGGCGTGGGGCGAGCAGTACTTC. The complete variable domain, with remaining parts taken from reference TRBV28 and TRBJ2-7, reads DVKVTQSSRYLVKRTGEKVFLECVQDMDHENMFWYRQDPGLGLRLIYFSYDVKMKEKGDIPEGYSVSREKKERFSLILESASTNQTSMYLCASRWALAWGEQYFGPGTRLTVT.

Worth noting for this clone: The CDR3 does not end in the conserved phenylalanine or tryptophan, so this is likely a read error. Because the CDR3's place on the DNA is in doubt, the DNA is left out and the CDR3 is given as listed by TCRdb. J is TRBJ2-7 and V is TRBV21-1; the table assigns TRBD1, which was not confirmed against the DNA. TRBV21-1 is a documented pseudogene. Counting both end residues, the CDR3 totals 11 amino acids. CDR3 amino acids: CASSKDLAGGL.

This chain links TRBV3-1 (or the pseudogene TRBV3-2) with TRBJ2-6; possibly TRBD1 for D (6 bases). The ends were cut back, 0 bases at V and 2 bases at J, with 11 bases in the middle. The germline V gene encodes CDR1 LGHDT and CDR2 YNNKEL (reference sequence). The CDR3 consists of 17 residues. The CDR3 region has the DNA TGTGCCAGCAGCCAAGATAGTTCAGGGGCTGGGGCCAACGTCCTGACTTTC. This encodes CASSQDSSGAGANVLTF.

The V and J genes are TRBV5-6 and TRBJ1-5; tentative D call: TRBD1 (5 bases). Trimming stripped 1 base from V and 7 bases from J, with 12 bases between. CDR1 is SGHDT, CDR2 YYEEEE, per germline. This CDR3 region has 14 residues. CDR3 coding DNA: TGTGCCAGCAGCTTGTTTACAGGAGGCCAGCCCCAGCATTTT. Amino acids: CASSLFTGGQPQHF.

The rearrangement links TRBV4-3 to TRBJ2-6, with D perhaps TRBD2 (5 bases). Trimming stripped 3 bases from V and 2 bases from J, with 17 bases between. The CDR3 has 18 residues. Germline loops: CDR1 LGHNA, CDR2 YSLEER. The CDR3 region is CASSHPGRGGTGANVLTF. In DNA, the CDR3 is TGCGCCAGCAGCCACCCCGGCCGGGGTGGAACTGGGGCCAACGTCCTGACTTTC.

The rearrangement links TRBV7-9 to TRBJ2-2; no clear D gene. Between the trimmed V and J ends, which lost 0 bases and 3 bases, there was a span of 8 bases. The CDR3 totals 15 residues. Germline V CDR1 and CDR2: SEHNR, FQNEAQ (reference sequence). DNA for the CDR3: TGTGCCAGCAGCTTAGCGCTTCGGGACACCGGGGAGCTGTTTTTT. Translating it yields CASSLALRDTGELFF.